This is a list of T cell receptor beta chains from one sample in a study of CD8 T cells in ankylosing spondylitis. TCRdb reprocessed the 5' RACE reads via MiXCR and lists one record per CDR3 protein. The sample includes about 42,000 distinct CDR3 sequences, just under 4% of them seen just once. The sequencing sample was made of blood, either unsorted or a sorted T cell fraction (not recorded which). These receptors were obtained from a female donor with ankylosing spondylitis or in good health (not recorded which). CDR3s include the opening cysteine and the closing phenylalanine or tryptophan. D genes are given only for firm matches. Part of the rows lack a size; the others show once, few, many or a class for expanded clones.

len: 13
j_gene: TRBJ2-4
d_gene: NA
v_gene: TRBV9
abundance: many
CDR3aa: CASSLVDKNIQYF
CDR3nt: TGTGCCAGCAGTTTAGTTGACAAAAACATTCAGTACTTC

len: 13
j_gene: TRBJ1-5
d_gene: NA
v_gene: TRBV9
abundance: many
CDR3aa: CASSVGFDQPQHF
CDR3nt: TGTGCCAGCAGCGTAGGGTTCGACCAGCCCCAGCATTTT

len: 14
j_gene: TRBJ1-1
d_gene: TRBD1
v_gene: TRBV9
abundance: many
CDR3aa: CASSVRTGDTEAFF
CDR3nt: TGTGCCAGCAGCGTACGGACAGGGGACACTGAAGCTTTCTTT

len: 17
j_gene: TRBJ2-3
d_gene: TRBD2
v_gene: TRBV9
abundance: many
CDR3aa: CASSVYLAGGSTDTQYF
CDR3nt: TGTGCCAGCAGCGTATACCTAGCGGGGGGGAGCACAGATACGCAGTATTTT

len: 18
j_gene: TRBJ1-4
d_gene: NA
v_gene: TRBV9
abundance: many
CDR3aa: CASSAATQGGRTNEKLFF
CDR3nt: TGTGCCAGCAGCGCCGCCACACAGGGAGGGAGGACTAATGAAAAACTGTTTTTT

len: 15
j_gene: TRBJ2-1
d_gene: NA
v_gene: TRBV9
abundance: many
CDR3aa: CASSPHTSSYNEQFF
CDR3nt: TGTGCCAGCAGCCCCCACACGAGCTCCTACAATGAGCAGTTCTTC

len: 15
j_gene: TRBJ1-6
d_gene: NA
v_gene: TRBV9
abundance: many
CDR3aa: CASSSGFTRDSPLHF
CDR3nt: TGTGCCAGCAGCTCTGGGTTCACCAGGGATTCACCCCTCCACTTT

len: 13
j_gene: TRBJ1-2
d_gene: TRBD1
v_gene: TRBV9
abundance: NA
CDR3aa: CASKPGGSWGYTF
CDR3nt: TGTGCCAGCAAACCAGGGGGCTCTTGGGGCTACACCTTC

len: 16
j_gene: TRBJ2-1
d_gene: NA
v_gene: TRBV9
abundance: many
CDR3aa: CASSPRSGSSYNEQFF
CDR3nt: TGTGCCAGCAGCCCCCGGAGCGGCAGCTCCTACAATGAGCAGTTCTTC

len: 17
j_gene: TRBJ2-1
d_gene: TRBD2
v_gene: TRBV9
abundance: many
CDR3aa: CASSPPPGLAGGNEQFF
CDR3nt: TGTGCCAGCAGCCCCCCCCCCGGACTAGCGGGGGGCAATGAGCAGTTCTTC

len: 14
j_gene: TRBJ2-1
d_gene: NA
v_gene: TRBV9
abundance: many
CDR3aa: CASSAEGHGNEQFF
CDR3nt: TGTGCCAGCAGCGCGGAGGGCCATGGGAATGAGCAGTTCTTC

len: 14
j_gene: TRBJ2-7
d_gene: NA
v_gene: TRBV9
abundance: many
CDR3aa: CASSESDGSYEQYF
CDR3nt: TGTGCCAGCAGCGAAAGCGACGGGTCCTACGAGCAGTACTTC

len: 16
j_gene: TRBJ2-5
d_gene: NA
v_gene: TRBV9
abundance: few
CDR3aa: CASSLSVGATQETQYF
CDR3nt: TGTGCCAGCAGCCTGAGTGTGGGGGCTACCCAAGAGACCCAGTACTTC

len: 16
j_gene: TRBJ2-1
d_gene: NA
v_gene: TRBV9
abundance: many
CDR3aa: CASSVEGSGAYNEQFF
CDR3nt: TGTGCCAGCAGCGTAGAGGGTTCGGGGGCTTACAATGAGCAGTTCTTC

len: 14
j_gene: TRBJ1-2
d_gene: NA
v_gene: TRBV9
abundance: many
CDR3aa: CASSVDEGPYGYTF
CDR3nt: TGTGCCAGCAGCGTAGACGAGGGACCCTATGGCTACACCTTC

len: 15
j_gene: TRBJ1-6
d_gene: NA
v_gene: TRBV9
abundance: medium-sized
CDR3aa: CASSVGTGDNSPLHF
CDR3nt: TGTGCCAGCAGCGTAGGCACAGGAGATAATTCACCCCTCCACTTT

len: 17
j_gene: TRBJ1-1
d_gene: NA
v_gene: TRBV9
abundance: medium-sized
CDR3aa: CASSETARAKGDTEAFF
CDR3nt: TGTGCCAGCAGCGAGACGGCGAGGGCGAAGGGGGACACTGAAGCTTTCTTT

len: 14
j_gene: TRBJ1-4
d_gene: NA
v_gene: TRBV9
abundance: many
CDR3aa: CASSGGTTSEKLFF
CDR3nt: TGTGCCAGCAGCGGAGGGACCACGTCCGAAAAACTGTTTTTT

len: 15
j_gene: TRBJ1-5
d_gene: NA
v_gene: TRBV9
abundance: many
CDR3aa: CASSVAVGDSYPQHF
CDR3nt: TGTGCCAGCAGCGTAGCTGTCGGTGATTCTTATCCCCAGCATTTT

len: 16
j_gene: TRBJ2-1
d_gene: NA
v_gene: TRBV9
abundance: many
CDR3aa: CASSVARGRERSEQFF
CDR3nt: TGTGCCAGCAGCGTAGCTCGGGGCAGGGAGCGTAGTGAGCAGTTCTTC

len: 13
j_gene: TRBJ1-6
d_gene: TRBD1
v_gene: TRBV9
abundance: many
CDR3aa: CASSGQGGSPLHF
CDR3nt: TGTGCCAGCAGTGGGCAGGGGGGTTCACCCCTCCACTTT

len: 15
j_gene: TRBJ1-1
d_gene: NA
v_gene: TRBV9
abundance: many
CDR3aa: CASSVDTVANTEAFF
CDR3nt: TGTGCCAGCAGCGTAGATACAGTGGCGAACACTGAAGCTTTCTTT